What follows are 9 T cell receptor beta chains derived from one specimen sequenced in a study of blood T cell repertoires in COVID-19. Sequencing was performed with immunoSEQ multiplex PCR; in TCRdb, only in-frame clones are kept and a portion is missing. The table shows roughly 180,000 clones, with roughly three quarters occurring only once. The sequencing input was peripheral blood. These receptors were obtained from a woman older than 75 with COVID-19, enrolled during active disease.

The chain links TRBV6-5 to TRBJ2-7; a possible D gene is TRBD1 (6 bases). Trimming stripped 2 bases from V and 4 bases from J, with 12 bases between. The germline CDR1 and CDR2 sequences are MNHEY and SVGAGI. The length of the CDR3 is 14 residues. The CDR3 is CASSYAVQGYEQYF. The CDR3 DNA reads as TGTGCCAGCAGTTACGCGGTACAGGGTTACGAGCAGTACTTC.

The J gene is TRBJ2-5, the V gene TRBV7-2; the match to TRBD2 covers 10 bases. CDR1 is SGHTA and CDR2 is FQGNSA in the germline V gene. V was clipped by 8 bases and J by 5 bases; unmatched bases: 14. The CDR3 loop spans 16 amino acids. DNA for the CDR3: TGTGCCAGCGGCTGGGGAGTAGCGGGGGGCCGGGAGACCCAGTACTTC. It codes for CASGWGVAGGRETQYF.

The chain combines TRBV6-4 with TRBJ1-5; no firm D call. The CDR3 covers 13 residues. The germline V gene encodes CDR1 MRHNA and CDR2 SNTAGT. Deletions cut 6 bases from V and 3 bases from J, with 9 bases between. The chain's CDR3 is CASSSEVNQPQHF. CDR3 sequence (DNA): TGTGCCAGCAGCTCAGAGGTCAATCAGCCCCAGCATTTT.

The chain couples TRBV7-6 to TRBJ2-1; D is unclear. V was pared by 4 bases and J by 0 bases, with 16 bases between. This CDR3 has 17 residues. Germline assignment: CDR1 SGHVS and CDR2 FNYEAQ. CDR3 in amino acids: CASSSRSLLSSYNEQFF. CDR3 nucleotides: TGTGCCAGCAGCTCGCGCTCTTTGTTGAGCTCCTACAATGAGCAGTTCTTC.

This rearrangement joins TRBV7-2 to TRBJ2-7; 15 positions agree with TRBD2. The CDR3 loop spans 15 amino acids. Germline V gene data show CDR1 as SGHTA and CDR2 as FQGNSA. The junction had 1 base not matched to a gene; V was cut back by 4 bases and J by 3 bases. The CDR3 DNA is TGTGCCAGCAGCTGGGGACTAGCGGGGGGCTACGAGCAGTACTTC. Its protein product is CASSWGLAGGYEQYF.

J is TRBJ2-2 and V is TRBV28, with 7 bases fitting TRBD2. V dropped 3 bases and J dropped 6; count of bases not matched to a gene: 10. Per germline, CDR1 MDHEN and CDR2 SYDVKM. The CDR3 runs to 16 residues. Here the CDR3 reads CASSFWGRALPGELFF. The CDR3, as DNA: TGTGCCAGCAGTTTCTGGGGGAGGGCCCTTCCCGGGGAGCTGTTTTTT.

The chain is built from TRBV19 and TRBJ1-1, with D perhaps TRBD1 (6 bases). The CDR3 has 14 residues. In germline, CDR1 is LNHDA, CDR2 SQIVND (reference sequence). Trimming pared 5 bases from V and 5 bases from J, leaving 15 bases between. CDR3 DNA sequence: TGTGCCAGTAGTGGAGGTCCGAGGGGGACTGAAGCTTTCTTT. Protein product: CASSGGPRGTEAFF.

The CDR3 coding sequence is TGTGCCAGCAGTGCGGGTATCGAGCAGTACTTC. Its protein product is CASSAGIEQYF. The chain employs TRBV2 and TRBJ2-7; D unclear. Germline assignment: CDR1 SNHLY and CDR2 FYNNEI. The V end lost 4 bases, the J end lost 6 bases, and 7 bases lay between the germline ends. This CDR3 is 11 amino acids long.

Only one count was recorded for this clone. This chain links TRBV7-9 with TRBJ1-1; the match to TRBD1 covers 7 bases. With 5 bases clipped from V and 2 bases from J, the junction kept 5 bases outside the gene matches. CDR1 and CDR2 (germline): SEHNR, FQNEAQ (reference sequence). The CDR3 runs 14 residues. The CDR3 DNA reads TGTGCCAGCAGCCCCGGACAGGTTAACACTGAAGCTTTCTTT. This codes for CASSPGQVNTEAFF.